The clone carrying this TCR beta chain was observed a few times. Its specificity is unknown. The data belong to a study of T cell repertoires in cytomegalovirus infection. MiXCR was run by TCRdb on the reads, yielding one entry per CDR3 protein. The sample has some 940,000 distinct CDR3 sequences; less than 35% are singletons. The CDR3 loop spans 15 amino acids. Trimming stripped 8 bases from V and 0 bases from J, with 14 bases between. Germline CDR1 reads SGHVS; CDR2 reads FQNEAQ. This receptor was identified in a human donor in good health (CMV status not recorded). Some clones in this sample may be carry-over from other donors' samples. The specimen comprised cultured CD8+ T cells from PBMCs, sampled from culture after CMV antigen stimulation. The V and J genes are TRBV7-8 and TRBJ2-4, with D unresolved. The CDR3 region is CASSLVGSAKNIQYF. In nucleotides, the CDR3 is TGTGCCAGCTCACTCGTGGGGTCAGCCAAAAACATTCAGTACTTC.